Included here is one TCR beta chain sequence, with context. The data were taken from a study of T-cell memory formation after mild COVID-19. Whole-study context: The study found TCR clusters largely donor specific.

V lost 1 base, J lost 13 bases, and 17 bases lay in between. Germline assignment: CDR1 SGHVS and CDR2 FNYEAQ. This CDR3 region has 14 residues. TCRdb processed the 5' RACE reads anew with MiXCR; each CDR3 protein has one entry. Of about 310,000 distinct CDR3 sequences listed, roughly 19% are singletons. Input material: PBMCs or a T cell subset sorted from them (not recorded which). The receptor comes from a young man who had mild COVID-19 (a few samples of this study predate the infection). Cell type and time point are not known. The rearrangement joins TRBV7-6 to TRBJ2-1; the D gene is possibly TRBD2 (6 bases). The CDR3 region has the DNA TGTGCCAGCAGCTTAGTGGTGGCTCCGGGAGACCAGTTCTTC. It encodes CASSLVVAPGDQFF.